This T cell receptor (beta chain) is drawn from a study of blood T cell repertoires in COVID-19. On the study more broadly: From T cells, B-cell-depleted T cells, or PBMCs came the material, which was cDNA or gDNA.

V shed 5 bases, J shed 4 bases, and the junction held 4 bases outside the gene matches. The germline V gene has CDR1 PRHDT and CDR2 FYEKMQ (reference sequence). The CDR3 covers 15 residues. Original methodology: It was from reference gene primer amplification that nucleated cell counts were estimated. Sequenced by immunoSEQ multiplex PCR; TCRdb stores in-frame clones only, minus some. The V and J calls and clone size were taken over from that table, and D and trimming were inferred from the DNA. This sample has under 250,000 clones; roughly 84% occur once, and the top ten carry approximately 4%. The chain links TRBV13 to TRBJ2-7, with 14 positions matching TRBD2. Sequencing used peripheral blood. This TCR was recovered from a man aged 45-60 years with active or convalescent COVID-19. CDR3 nucleotide sequence: TGTGCCAGCAGCGCCCGGACTAGCGGGGGGTACGAGCAGTACTTC. It specifies CASSARTSGGYEQYF.